A selection of T cell receptor beta chains follows, all from one sample in a study of technical replicates of blood from several donors. The assay was immunoSEQ multiplex PCR, and TCRdb's table has in-frame clones only and misses some. The data contain over 65,000 clones, 98% of them seen just once; the ten biggest clones take up over 0.15%. Material for sequencing was T cells isolated from PBMCs. These receptors all stem from a human donor in good health. The CDR3 runs from the conserved cysteine through the conserved F or W. D genes are given only for firm matches. Size is stated for part of the rows, as once, few or many counts, or as a class when the clone is expanded.

cdr3_aa: CATSRTRLVGGSSLLLTYEQFF
cdr3_nt: TGTGCCACCAGCAGAACCCGACTAGTTGGGGGGAGCTCCCTACTACTTACCTATGAGCAGTTCTTC
v_call: TRBV15
clone_size: NA
d_call: NA
j_call: TRBJ2-1

cdr3_aa: CASSRGQGRANTGELFF
cdr3_nt: TGTGCCAGCAGTCGAGGACAGGGTAGAGCGAACACCGGGGAGCTGTTTTTT
v_call: TRBV27
clone_size: NA
d_call: TRBD1
j_call: TRBJ2-2

cdr3_aa: CASSPLQPRDRDEQYF
cdr3_nt: TGTGCCAGCTCACCCCTACAACCCAGAGACAGGGACGAGCAGTACTTC
v_call: TRBV18
clone_size: NA
d_call: TRBD1
j_call: TRBJ2-7

cdr3_aa: CASSTQGGSGRYNEQFF
cdr3_nt: TGTGCCAGCAGCACCCAGGGTGGCAGCGGGAGGTACAATGAGCAGTTCTTC
v_call: TRBV5-6
clone_size: NA
d_call: TRBD2
j_call: TRBJ2-1

cdr3_aa: CAWSVGQPSYNYEQYF
cdr3_nt: TGTGCCTGGAGTGTAGGACAGCCATCCTATAACTACGAGCAGTACTTC
v_call: TRBV30
clone_size: NA
d_call: NA
j_call: TRBJ2-7

cdr3_aa: CASSRDRGIDEQFF
cdr3_nt: TGTGCCAGCAGCCGGGACAGGGGTATCGATGAGCAGTTCTTC
v_call: TRBV7-2
clone_size: NA
d_call: TRBD1
j_call: TRBJ2-1

cdr3_aa: CAWSFRTGDSNQPQHF
cdr3_nt: TGTGCCTGGAGTTTTAGGACAGGGGATAGCAATCAGCCCCAGCATTTT
v_call: TRBV30
clone_size: NA
d_call: TRBD1
j_call: TRBJ1-5

cdr3_aa: CASWSGSGEKLFF
cdr3_nt: TGTGCCTCCTGGTCCGGTAGCGGTGAAAAACTGTTTTTT
v_call: TRBV30
clone_size: NA
d_call: NA
j_call: TRBJ1-4

cdr3_aa: CASSPRLGGTDTQYF
cdr3_nt: TGTGCCAGCAGCCCCCGGTTGGGGGGGACAGATACGCAGTATTTT
v_call: TRBV7-8
clone_size: NA
d_call: TRBD2
j_call: TRBJ2-3

cdr3_aa: CASSPVIYRRENSYEQYF
cdr3_nt: TGTGCCAGCAGCCCCGTGATTTACAGGCGAGAAAACTCCTACGAGCAGTACTTC
v_call: TRBV5-6
clone_size: NA
d_call: NA
j_call: TRBJ2-7

cdr3_aa: CASSMSSGTVSYEQYF
cdr3_nt: TGTGCCAGTAGTATGTCTAGCGGGACCGTTTCCTACGAGCAGTACTTC
v_call: TRBV19
clone_size: NA
d_call: TRBD2
j_call: TRBJ2-7

cdr3_aa: CASSQEGVNQPQHF
cdr3_nt: TGTGCCAGCTCCCAAGAAGGGGTCAATCAGCCCCAGCATTTT
v_call: TRBV2
clone_size: NA
d_call: NA
j_call: TRBJ1-5

cdr3_aa: CASSVTSGEQYF
cdr3_nt: TGTGCCAGCAGCGTAACCAGCGGGGAGCAGTACTTC
v_call: TRBV7-9
clone_size: NA
d_call: NA
j_call: TRBJ2-7

cdr3_aa: CASSQAAGAFF
cdr3_nt: TGCGCCAGCAGCCAAGCGGCCGGGGCTTTCTTT
v_call: TRBV4-1
clone_size: NA
d_call: NA
j_call: TRBJ1-1

cdr3_aa: CASSPMAGILPGANVLTF
cdr3_nt: TGCGCCAGCAGCCCAATGGCCGGGATTCTCCCTGGGGCCAACGTCCTGACTTTC
v_call: TRBV5-1
clone_size: NA
d_call: NA
j_call: TRBJ2-6

cdr3_aa: CASSGTGAHEQYF
cdr3_nt: TGTGCCAGCAGTGGGACAGGGGCCCACGAGCAGTACTTC
v_call: TRBV25-1
clone_size: NA
d_call: TRBD1
j_call: TRBJ2-7

cdr3_aa: CASSGTGSYYGYTF
cdr3_nt: TGTGCCAGCAGTGGGACAGGGTCTTACTATGGCTACACCTTC
v_call: TRBV6-5
clone_size: NA
d_call: TRBD1
j_call: TRBJ1-2

cdr3_aa: CSARIGSYEQYF
cdr3_nt: TGCAGCGCCCGTATCGGCTCCTACGAGCAGTACTTC
v_call: TRBV29-1
clone_size: NA
d_call: NA
j_call: TRBJ2-7

cdr3_aa: CASSELQGQETQYF
cdr3_nt: TGTGCCAGCAGTGAACTTCAGGGGCAAGAGACCCAGTACTTC
v_call: TRBV2
clone_size: NA
d_call: NA
j_call: TRBJ2-5

cdr3_aa: CASSSPTGANTEAFF
cdr3_nt: TGTGCCAGCAGCAGCCCGACAGGGGCGAACACTGAAGCTTTCTTT
v_call: TRBV5-4
clone_size: NA
d_call: TRBD1
j_call: TRBJ1-1

cdr3_aa: CASSFPGQGEKLFF
cdr3_nt: TGTGCCAGCAGCTTCCCCGGACAGGGAGAAAAACTGTTTTTT
v_call: TRBV5-4
clone_size: once
d_call: TRBD1
j_call: TRBJ1-4

cdr3_aa: CASNLRDRGPDEQFF
cdr3_nt: TGTGCCAGCAACCTCCGGGACAGGGGGCCCGATGAGCAGTTCTTC
v_call: TRBV2
clone_size: NA
d_call: TRBD1
j_call: TRBJ2-1

cdr3_aa: CASSLRSASQETQYF
cdr3_nt: TGTGCCAGCAGTTTAAGGAGCGCTTCACAAGAGACCCAGTACTTC
v_call: TRBV27
clone_size: NA
d_call: NA
j_call: TRBJ2-5

cdr3_aa: CASSSGPEQYF
cdr3_nt: TGTGCCAGCAGTTCTGGGCCAGAGCAGTACTTC
v_call: TRBV28
clone_size: NA
d_call: NA
j_call: TRBJ2-7

cdr3_aa: CASSLRDSLYEQYF
cdr3_nt: TGTGCCAGCAGCTTACGAGACAGCCTCTACGAGCAGTACTTC
v_call: TRBV11-3
clone_size: NA
d_call: NA
j_call: TRBJ2-7

cdr3_aa: CASSYRQGTYGYTF
cdr3_nt: TGTGCCAGCAGTTACCGGCAGGGGACCTATGGCTACACCTTC
v_call: TRBV6-5
clone_size: NA
d_call: NA
j_call: TRBJ1-2

cdr3_aa: CASSHKRFSGRADTQYF
cdr3_nt: TGCGCCAGCAGCCATAAGAGATTTAGCGGGAGAGCAGATACGCAGTATTTT
v_call: TRBV4-1
clone_size: NA
d_call: TRBD2
j_call: TRBJ2-3

cdr3_aa: CASTPTGVYGYTF
cdr3_nt: TGTGCCAGTACCCCGACAGGGGTCTATGGCTACACCTTC
v_call: TRBV19
clone_size: once
d_call: TRBD1
j_call: TRBJ1-2

cdr3_aa: CASSWDRQYF
cdr3_nt: TGTGCCAGCAGTTGGGACAGGCAGTATTTT
v_call: TRBV6-1
clone_size: NA
d_call: TRBD1
j_call: TRBJ2-3

cdr3_aa: CASSPRPSGSLSGNNEQFF
cdr3_nt: TGTGCCAGCAGCCCACGCCCTAGCGGGAGCCTATCGGGGAACAATGAGCAGTTCTTC
v_call: TRBV7-7
clone_size: NA
d_call: TRBD2
j_call: TRBJ2-1

cdr3_aa: CASLRGNEQFF
cdr3_nt: TGTGCCAGCTTAAGGGGGAATGAGCAGTTCTTC
v_call: TRBV11-2
clone_size: NA
d_call: NA
j_call: TRBJ2-1

cdr3_aa: CASSLGQGIYEQYF
cdr3_nt: TGTGCCAGCAGCTTGGGACAGGGAATTTACGAGCAGTACTTC
v_call: TRBV5-6
clone_size: NA
d_call: TRBD1
j_call: TRBJ2-7

cdr3_aa: CASSPGQPYGYTF
cdr3_nt: TGTGCCAGCAGCCCAGGACAGCCGTATGGCTACACCTTC
v_call: TRBV14
clone_size: NA
d_call: NA
j_call: TRBJ1-2

cdr3_aa: CASSLLVETQYF
cdr3_nt: TGTGCCAGCAGTTTACTCGTGGAGACCCAGTACTTC
v_call: TRBV27
clone_size: NA
d_call: NA
j_call: TRBJ2-5

cdr3_aa: CASSLVGGRSYEQYF
cdr3_nt: TGTGCCAGCAGTTTGGTCGGGGGTCGGTCCTACGAGCAGTACTTC
v_call: TRBV28
clone_size: NA
d_call: NA
j_call: TRBJ2-7

cdr3_aa: CASSAAGGPSYFEQYF
cdr3_nt: TGTGCCAGCAGCGCCGCCGGAGGGCCCTCCTACTTCGAGCAGTACTTC
v_call: TRBV2
clone_size: NA
d_call: NA
j_call: TRBJ2-7

cdr3_aa: CATSAASGAGELFF
cdr3_nt: TGTGCCACCAGCGCAGCTTCAGGGGCAGGGGAGCTGTTTTTT
v_call: TRBV15
clone_size: NA
d_call: NA
j_call: TRBJ2-2

cdr3_aa: CASSLTSRTGELFF
cdr3_nt: TGTGCCAGCAGTTTAACTAGCCGCACCGGGGAGCTGTTTTTT
v_call: TRBV27
clone_size: NA
d_call: NA
j_call: TRBJ2-2

cdr3_aa: CASSPIAGSAYEQYF
cdr3_nt: TGCGCCAGCAGTCCAATAGCGGGATCAGCCTACGAGCAGTACTTC
v_call: TRBV4-1
clone_size: NA
d_call: TRBD2
j_call: TRBJ2-7

cdr3_aa: CASSEKTGGAWGYGYTF
cdr3_nt: TGCGCCAGCAGTGAGAAAACAGGGGGCGCTTGGGGCTATGGCTACACCTTC
v_call: TRBV10-1
clone_size: NA
d_call: TRBD1
j_call: TRBJ1-2

cdr3_aa: CASSPGTGTNEKLFF
cdr3_nt: TGCGCCAGCAGCCCCGGGACAGGGACAAATGAAAAACTGTTTTTT
v_call: TRBV5-1
clone_size: NA
d_call: TRBD1
j_call: TRBJ1-4

cdr3_aa: CAWSVVAGPYEQYF
cdr3_nt: TGTGCCTGGAGTGTAGTAGCGGGTCCCTACGAGCAGTACTTC
v_call: TRBV30
clone_size: NA
d_call: TRBD2
j_call: TRBJ2-7

cdr3_aa: CSARGRTEAFF
cdr3_nt: TGCAGTGCTAGAGGGAGAACTGAAGCTTTCTTT
v_call: TRBV20-1
clone_size: NA
d_call: NA
j_call: TRBJ1-1

cdr3_aa: CASSLAGQRPNYGYTF
cdr3_nt: TGCGCCAGCAGCTTGGCGGGACAGCGCCCTAACTATGGCTACACCTTC
v_call: TRBV5-1
clone_size: NA
d_call: TRBD1
j_call: TRBJ1-2

cdr3_aa: CASSLGGPDTQYF
cdr3_nt: TGTGCCAGCAGCTTAGGGGGCCCAGATACGCAGTATTTT
v_call: TRBV11-2
clone_size: NA
d_call: NA
j_call: TRBJ2-3

cdr3_aa: CASSSNYEQYF
cdr3_nt: TGCGCCAGCAGCTCCAACTACGAGCAGTACTTC
v_call: TRBV5-1
clone_size: NA
d_call: NA
j_call: TRBJ2-7

cdr3_aa: CASSSPGQNTGELFF
cdr3_nt: TGTGCCAGCAGCTCCCCGGGACAGAACACCGGGGAGCTGTTTTTT
v_call: TRBV28
clone_size: NA
d_call: NA
j_call: TRBJ2-2

cdr3_aa: CASSVQQGPWDEQYF
cdr3_nt: TGTGCCAGCAGTGTCCAACAGGGGCCTTGGGACGAGCAGTACTTC
v_call: TRBV6-1
clone_size: NA
d_call: TRBD1
j_call: TRBJ2-7

cdr3_aa: CASSMTLYEQYF
cdr3_nt: TGTGCCAGCAGTATGACTCTATACGAGCAGTACTTC
v_call: TRBV6-1
clone_size: NA
d_call: NA
j_call: TRBJ2-7

cdr3_aa: CACQAPLHF
cdr3_nt: TGTGCCTGTCAGGCACCCCTCCACTTT
v_call: TRBV30
clone_size: NA
d_call: NA
j_call: TRBJ1-6